This is a list of T cell receptor beta chains from one sample in a study of blood T cell repertoires in COVID-19. Method: immunoSEQ multiplex PCR; TCRdb's copy keeps in-frame clones and lacks some. The table lists tens of thousands of clones, more than 75% of them singletons. The sample consisted of PBMCs or T cells enriched from blood (not recorded which). The source of these receptors is a woman in her forties who had recovered from COVID-19. Both conserved end residues are part of each CDR3. Each record gives: J gene, V gene, D gene, clone size, CDR3 DNA, CDR3 protein. The D gene is left open where the match is weak. The size of a clone is reported for some rows only, either as once, few or many, or as a class for expanded clones.

>TRBJ1-2|TRBV6-4|TRBD1|.
TGTGCCAGCAGACGAACAGGGGGCCTCAGCTATGGCTACACCTTC
CASRRTGGLSYGYTF
>TRBJ1-6|TRBV11-1|TRBD1|.
TGTGCCAGCAGCCCCCGGGACAGAAATTCACCCCTCCACTTT
CASSPRDRNSPLHF
>TRBJ1-5|TRBV7-9|TRBD1|.
TGTGCCAGCAGCTTAGGGGACAGGGGGTACAATCAGCCCCAGCATTTT
CASSLGDRGYNQPQHF
>TRBJ1-1|TRBV5-5|.|once
TGTGCCAGCAGCTTGGGTGACAGGGAAGCTTTCTTT
CASSLGDREAFF
>TRBJ1-1|TRBV4-1|.|.
TGCGCCAGCAGCCAAGATCCCTCTTCGAACACTGAAGCTTTCTTT
CASSQDPSSNTEAFF
>TRBJ1-4|TRBV5-1|.|once
TGCGCCAGCAGCCCGCGGGATCCGGGGAATGAAAAACTGTTTTTT
CASSPRDPGNEKLFF
>TRBJ1-1|TRBV30|TRBD1|.
TGTGCCTGGAGTGTAGGGGACAGGAACACTGAAGCTTTCTTT
CAWSVGDRNTEAFF
>TRBJ1-4|TRBV15|.|.
TGTGCCACCAGCAGAGATATAGCAGAACCTAATGAAAAACTGTTTTTT
CATSRDIAEPNEKLFF
>TRBJ2-7|TRBV19|TRBD2|.
TGTGCCAGTAGCCGGTTGGGGCGGGGGACCTCCGAGCAGTACTTC
CASSRLGRGTSEQYF
>TRBJ1-6|TRBV2|.|.
TGTGCCAGCAGGCCCAGGGAGGGGAATTCACCCCTCCACTTT
CASRPREGNSPLHF
>TRBJ1-2|TRBV9|.|.
TGTGCCAGCAGCGTAGCACTGGGAGGCTATGGCTACACCTTC
CASSVALGGYGYTF